The 23 T cell receptor beta chains reported below all come from one sample, sequenced in a study of cytomegalovirus exposure and HLA in healthy donors. The PCR was carried out with 60 Vbeta primers and 13 Jbeta primers. The assay was immunoSEQ multiplex PCR, and TCRdb's table has in-frame clones only and misses some. The sample lists roughly 230,000 clones; around nine tenths were seen once. The sample taken for sequencing was PBMCs. The origin of the receptors is a girl aged 2 to 10 in good health and CMV-seronegative.

This clone appeared once. The chain is built from TRBV5-1 and TRBJ2-5; no clear D. The DNA end is a closer match to TRBJ2-7, so the J assignment may be wrong. Looked up from germline, CDR1 is SGHRS and CDR2 is YFSETQ. The CDR3 covers 11 residues. CDR3 amino acids: CASSLGYEQYF. The CDR3 DNA sequence: TGCGCCAGCAGCTTGGGTTACGAGCAGTACTTC.

The chain recombines TRBV7-9 with TRBJ1-2; 12 bases match TRBD1. The germline gives CDR1 SEHNR, CDR2 FQNEAQ (reference sequence). The CDR3 is 16 amino acids. The ends lost 5 bases at V and 6 bases at J; junction bases unmatched: 10. The CDR3 reads CASSVQGQGAGDGYTF. The CDR3 DNA reads as TGTGCCAGCAGCGTACAGGGACAGGGGGCGGGTGATGGCTACACCTTC.

The chain links TRBV11-3 to TRBJ1-1; no reliable D call. This CDR3 spans 14 amino acids. V gave up 9 bases and J gave up 1 base, with 15 bases separating them. Per germline, CDR1 SGHNT and CDR2 YENEEA. The CDR3 DNA reads TGTGCCAGGTCTGGAGTATCGGGGAACACTGAAGCTTTCTTT. Encoded protein: CARSGVSGNTEAFF.

J is TRBJ2-1 and V is TRBV7-2; 8 positions agree with TRBD2. Germline V CDR1 and CDR2: SGHTA, FQGNSA. The V gene end was trimmed by 1 base and the J gene end by 4 bases; junction bases not matched to a gene: 6. The CDR3 is made up of 16 amino acids. CDR3 region: CASSLVSAGVYNEQFF. CDR3 DNA sequence: TGTGCCAGCAGCTTAGTTTCAGCGGGGGTATACAATGAGCAGTTCTTC.

The gene calls are TRBV5-5 and TRBJ2-3, with D tentatively TRBD2 (5 bases). From germline, CDR1 is SGHKS and CDR2 YYEKEE (reference sequence). The length of the CDR3 is 14 residues. Trimming left V 4 bases short and J 3 bases short, with 12 bases between. In DNA form, the CDR3 reads TGTGCCAGCAGCCCCATACTAGTAACAGATACGCAGTATTTT. This translates into CASSPILVTDTQYF.

This clone occurred once. The CDR3 spells CASSTSGGVYNEQFF. The CDR3 DNA is TGTGCCAGCAGTACTAGCGGGGGTGTCTACAATGAGCAGTTCTTC. The V and J genes are TRBV28 and TRBJ2-1, with TRBD2 matching over 11 bases. The ends lost 5 bases at V and 3 bases at J; junction bases unmatched: 3. Germline CDR1 MDHEN, CDR2 SYDVKM. This CDR3 comprises 15 residues.

The chain is built from TRBV29-1 and TRBJ2-5; possible D gene TRBD2, 6 bases. The DNA end is more similar to TRBJ2-7, so the J call may be wrong. The CDR3 has 14 amino acids. Germline-derived CDR1 and CDR2 are SQVTM and ANQGSEA. The CDR3 is CSVAAGPSSYEQYF. CDR3 DNA: TGCAGCGTCGCGGCGGGGCCTAGCTCCTACGAGCAGTACTTC.

The rearrangement links TRBV7-3 to TRBJ2-2; D gene uncertain. This CDR3 comprises 13 residues. V gave up 2 bases and J gave up 5 bases, with 6 bases separating them. CDR1 and CDR2 from the germline V gene are SGHTA and FQGTGA. CDR3 bases: TGTGCCAGCAGCTTAGGAGCGACCGGGGAGCTGTTTTTT. Its translation is CASSLGATGELFF. The variable domain in full, with the rest retrieved from reference TRBV7-3 and TRBJ2-2, is GAGVSQTPSNKVTEKGKYVELRCDPISGHTALYWYRQSLGQGPEFLIYFQGTGAADDSGLPNDRFFAVRPEGSVSTLKIQRTERGDSAVYLCASSLGATGELFFGEGSRLTVL.

The V gene is TRBV10-3, the J gene TRBJ1-2; TRBD1 matches 7 bases. The CDR3 has 15 residues. V lost 0 bases, J lost 3 bases, and 4 bases stayed unmatched. The germline gives CDR1 ENHRY, CDR2 SYGVKD. The CDR3 spells CAISESRGLDYGYTF. CDR3 DNA sequence: TGTGCCATCAGTGAGTCAAGGGGGCTAGACTATGGCTACACCTTC.

V is TRBV15 and J is TRBJ2-7; possibly TRBD1 for D (6 bases). The V end was cut by 0 bases, the J end by 2 bases, with 11 bases between. Germline CDR1 is LNHNV and CDR2 is YYDKDF (reference sequence). The CDR3 is 15 residues long. The CDR3 is CATSRDPGDTYEQYF. The DNA of the CDR3 is TGTGCCACCAGCAGAGATCCAGGGGATACCTACGAGCAGTACTTC.

The table lists this clone with a count of one. The DNA of the CDR3 is TGTGCCAGCAGCTGGACTAGCGGGGGGGCCGGGGAGCTGTTTTTT. It codes for CASSWTSGGAGELFF. The genes are TRBV7-9 and TRBJ2-2, with 15 bases identical to TRBD2. The CDR3 runs to 15 residues. Unmatched junction bases numbered 0, after V lost 4 bases and J lost 6 bases. Germline V CDR1 and CDR2: SEHNR, FQNEAQ (reference sequence).

The CDR3 here is CASNPNRGAQDYGYTF. As DNA, the CDR3 is TGTGCCAGCAATCCCAATCGGGGGGCACAAGACTATGGCTACACCTTC. The chain couples TRBV27 to TRBJ1-2, with D possibly TRBD1 on 6 matching bases. Trimming cost V 7 bases and J 3 bases, with 21 bases left between them. The CDR3 extends over 16 amino acids. CDR1 MNHEY and CDR2 SMNVEV come from the germline V gene (reference sequence).

The chain employs TRBV5-6 and TRBJ2-7, with a possible D match to TRBD2 (6 bases). Germline V gives CDR1 SGHDT, CDR2 YYEEEE. V was pared by 4 bases and J by 2 bases, with 10 bases between. The CDR3 length is 13 residues. CDR3 in DNA: TGTGCCAGCAGCAGCGGGCGGCCCTACGAGCAGTACTTC. Translated, it gives CASSSGRPYEQYF.

The V call is TRBV5-5, the J call TRBJ1-1; D not certain. This CDR3 region has 15 residues. The germline V gene has CDR1 SGHKS and CDR2 YYEKEE (reference sequence). Deletions cut 4 bases from V and 3 bases from J, with 16 bases between. DNA of the CDR3: TGTGCCAGCAGCCGTACCCCGCACAGAGACACTGAAGCTTTCTTT. It encodes CASSRTPHRDTEAFF.

The chain combines TRBV7-2 with TRBJ2-3; TRBD2 agrees at 7 bases. The junction had 8 bases not matched to a gene; V was cut back by 5 bases and J by 9 bases. The CDR3 totals 13 residues. Germline V gene lookup returns CDR1 SGHTA and CDR2 FQGNSA. In DNA form, the CDR3 reads TGTGCCAGCAGCCAATCGGGGGAGGGGACGCAGTATTTT. Translating gives CASSQSGEGTQYF.

This chain connects TRBV6-5 to TRBJ2-7, with TRBD2 matching over 7 bases. The germline gives CDR1 MNHEY, CDR2 SVGAGI. V dropped 2 bases and J dropped 4; count of bases not matched to a gene: 11. The length of the CDR3 is 16 residues. The CDR3 DNA reads as TGTGCCAGCAGTTACGGGAGGGGAGGGCCATCGTACGAGCAGTACTTC. Translated, it gives CASSYGRGGPSYEQYF.

The rearrangement links TRBV5-1 to TRBJ1-1, with D possibly matching TRBD1 (6 bases). The CDR3 loop spans 16 amino acids. Germline V gene data show CDR1 as SGHRS and CDR2 as YFSETQ. V was pared by 1 base and J by 7 bases, with 20 bases between. The CDR3 nucleotides are TGCGCCAGCAGCTTGATTTCGGGGCAGGGGCTCGGTGAAGCTTTCTTT. This sequence encodes CASSLISGQGLGEAFF.

V and J are TRBV6-1 and TRBJ2-3, with 11 bases matching TRBD2. The CDR3 consists of 15 residues. Germline V gene lookup returns CDR1 MNHNS and CDR2 SASEGT. V was clipped by 4 bases and J by 4 bases; unmatched bases: 4. Here the CDR3 reads CASSGVAGGSDTQYF. CDR3 nucleotide sequence: TGTGCCAGCAGTGGCGTAGCGGGAGGGTCAGATACGCAGTATTTT.

This chain connects TRBV4-1 to TRBJ2-1, with 9 bases identical to TRBD2. Losses at the gene ends were 0 bases for V and 8 bases for J; bases not matched to a gene: 8. The CDR3 totals 16 residues. Germline loops: CDR1 MGHRA, CDR2 YSYEKL. This chain's CDR3 is CASSQEGAGGPDEQFF. The CDR3 DNA sequence: TGCGCCAGCAGCCAAGAGGGGGCGGGAGGGCCAGATGAGCAGTTCTTC.

The V gene is TRBV5-1, the J gene TRBJ1-6; 9 nucleotides align to TRBD1. The V segment lost 1 base and the J segment 10 bases; nucleotides outside the gene matches: 9. The CDR3 covers 16 residues. Germline CDR1 SGHRS, CDR2 YFSETQ. The CDR3 region has the DNA TGCGCCAGCAGCTTGTCCGGGACAGGGAATCGATCACCCCTCCACTTT. Its translation: CASSLSGTGNRSPLHF.

The J gene is TRBJ2-7, the V gene TRBV27; TRBD2 agrees at 10 bases. V lost 5 bases to trimming and J lost 0 bases; unmatched junction nucleotides: 4. Germline CDR1 reads MNHEY; CDR2 reads SMNVEV (reference sequence). The CDR3 loop spans 15 amino acids. The CDR3 spells CASSPLAGSSYEQYF. CDR3 DNA: TGTGCCAGCAGTCCACTAGCGGGGAGCTCCTACGAGCAGTACTTC.

V gene TRBV2 combines with J gene TRBJ2-1; 9 nucleotides match TRBD2. The trim removed 6 bases at V and 3 bases at J, leaving 9 bases unmatched. This CDR3 is built from 16 residues. Germline loops: CDR1 SNHLY, CDR2 FYNNEI. CDR3 region: CASRLVRLAVYNEQFF. CDR3 DNA sequence: TGTGCCAGCAGGTTGGTCAGACTAGCGGTCTACAATGAGCAGTTCTTC.

The chain carries TRBV30 and TRBJ1-1; TRBD1 aligns across 7 bases. V was clipped by 0 bases and J by 3 bases; unmatched bases: 4. This CDR3 is built from 14 residues. From germline, CDR1 is GTSNPN and CDR2 SVGIG (reference sequence). The CDR3 reads CAWSVFTGDTEAFF. Here the CDR3 DNA reads TGTGCCTGGAGTGTGTTCACAGGGGACACTGAAGCTTTCTTT.